Listed below are T cell receptor beta chains from one sample, sequenced in a study of CD8 T cells in Susac syndrome. MiXCR was run by TCRdb on the immunoSEQ multiplex PCR reads, yielding one entry per CDR3 protein. The sample includes about 120,000 distinct CDR3 sequences, less than 95% of them seen just once. Material for sequencing was CD4+ T cells from PBMCs. These receptors all come from a human donor in good health. The conserved cysteine and the conserved F or W are not part of the CDR3 here.

j_call,v_call,cdr3_aa
TRBJ1-1,TRBV6-2/TRBV6-3,ASSYKDSEAF
TRBJ2-5,TRBV28,ASSFGPQETQY
TRBJ2-5,TRBV10-3,AISGSETQETQY
TRBJ2-2,TRBV15,ATSSGETGGNTGELF
TRBJ1-4,TRBV19,ASSRQPGTNEKLF
TRBJ2-2,TRBV5-1,ASSDRAVNTGELF
TRBJ2-7,TRBV30,AWSVGPSISYEQY
TRBJ1-2,TRBV19,ASRNRGASNYGYT
TRBJ1-2,TRBV5-1,ASSMDRENGYT
TRBJ1-1,TRBV20-1,SARVDPETEAF
TRBJ2-1,TRBV4-1,ASSQDSRRKSSYNEQF
TRBJ2-1,TRBV3-1,ASSQGGSYNEQF
TRBJ1-1,TRBV20-1,SAAPGLRSLFNTEAF
TRBJ1-1,TRBV10-3,ASGGSLNTEAF
TRBJ1-2,TRBV15,ATRGLGTGYGYT
TRBJ2-5,TRBV20-1,SARDLLETQY
TRBJ2-3,TRBV12-3/TRBV12-4,ASSSAVSTDTQY
TRBJ2-7,TRBV3-1,ASSQTTVASY
TRBJ2-7,TRBV12-3/TRBV12-4,ASSLEEATYEQY
TRBJ2-3,TRBV5-1,ASSLETSGRAGDTQY
TRBJ1-2,TRBV6-4,ASGNEAGGYT
TRBJ2-7,TRBV30,AWSVWLAGPATSYEQY
TRBJ2-1,TRBV3-1,ASSLGLAGGNDEQF
TRBJ1-6,TRBV2,ASSGNNSPLH
TRBJ2-7,TRBV24-1,ATSGGAYPPDEQY
TRBJ1-2,TRBV12-3/TRBV12-4,ASSLGVGDLGYT
TRBJ2-2,TRBV18,ASSLGLAGATGELF
TRBJ2-7,TRBV28,ASSFGGANPYEQY
TRBJ2-4,TRBV20-1,SASSLAENIQY
TRBJ1-4,TRBV7-2,ASRPGTGGEKLF
TRBJ1-5,TRBV2,ASSDRTASQPQH
TRBJ1-5,TRBV7-2,ASSRDTGAGGNQPQH
TRBJ2-1,TRBV19,ASSPGTSGGYNEQF
TRBJ2-7,TRBV2,ASTSQGATYEQY
TRBJ2-5,TRBV20-1,SAPDRLETQY
TRBJ1-2,TRBV12-3/TRBV12-4,ATIDRFYGYT
TRBJ1-1,TRBV6-2/TRBV6-3,ASSSLENTEAF